This T cell receptor (beta chain) originates from a study of T cells after posttransplantation cyclophosphamide. Findings of the study overall: Skin or GI-infiltrating T cells shared few TRB sequences with blood. Later post-transplant blood repertoires were often dominated by donor CD8+ memory clones. TRB clonality was highly associated with recipient CMV seropositivity and reactivation.

CDR3 size: 15 residues. V lost 3 bases to trimming and J lost 7 bases; unmatched junction nucleotides: 7. The V gene's germline CDR1 is SGHTA and CDR2 FQGTGA. The naive gate required viable CD3+CD4+ or CD3+CD8+ cells with CCR7+CD45RA+CD45RO-CD95-CD27+CD28+ phenotype. TCRdb's table, derived via immunoSEQ multiplex PCR, lists solely in-frame clones and lacks some. The repertoire holds more than 30,000 clones, with 80% to 95% as singletons. Points on this clone: Its antigen is not identified.

This TCR was sampled from a woman aged 55-70 years in good health, CMV-negative, and a related stem cell transplant donor. Specimen: naive CD4+ T cells sorted from PBMCs. J is TRBJ1-4 and V is TRBV7-3, with TRBD1 identical over 8 bases. The CDR3, as DNA: TGTGCCAGCAGCTTTTCAGGGGGCGCGAGTGAAAAACTGTTTTTT. Its protein product is CASSFSGGASEKLFF. Complete variable domain (other parts from reference TRBV7-3 and TRBJ1-4): GAGVSQTPSNKVTEKGKYVELRCDPISGHTALYWYRQSLGQGPEFLIYFQGTGAADDSGLPNDRFFAVRPEGSVSTLKIQRTERGDSAVYLCASSFSGGASEKLFFGSGTQLSVL.